The sample holds many counts of the clone carrying this T cell receptor (beta chain). Its antigen is still unknown. TCRdb independently ran MiXCR on the PCR reads; one entry per CDR3 protein. Of 460,000 or so distinct CDR3 sequences in the sample, approximately 25% were seen once. Between the trimmed V and J ends, which lost 4 bases and 4 bases, there was a span of 17 bases. The length of the CDR3 is 15 residues. The germline V gene has CDR1 SGHTA and CDR2 FQGNSA. This sample is drawn from a study of molecular identifiers for immune sequencing clone quantification. The overall study: Replicates split RNA from approximately 22,000 or 94,000 naive CD8 cells five ways, and the researchers sequenced four portions.

General study findings and limits: Jurkat TCR RNA spiked in from one cell could reportedly be detected among approximately 980,000 naive cells. Clone sizes could be underestimated for highly expanded clones when identical TCR molecules share a barcode.

The rearrangement uses TRBV7-2 and TRBJ2-7; D gene ambiguous. This sequence was found in a human donor in good health. Some libraries in this study had Jurkat cell RNA spiked in. The material sequenced was naive CD8+ T cells from blood, with Jurkat cell RNA spiked in. This sample's subset: FACS-sorted CD8+CD4-CCR7+CD45RA+ naive T cells. CDR3 bases: TGTGCCAGCAGCTCTGGAACCGGGCCACAATACGAGCAGTACTTC. Its protein is CASSSGTGPQYEQYF.